This TCR beta chain was profiled in a study of cytomegalovirus exposure and HLA in healthy donors. Whole-study findings and limits: In vitro, three CMV-associated chains proved specific for CMV antigens.

Note on this clone: Its antigen is still unknown.

TCRdb's copy holds only in-frame clones and misses some; the assay was immunoSEQ multiplex PCR. The sample records 190,000 or so clones, 84% being singletons. Sequenced sample: PBMCs. This sequence originates from a woman in her twenties or thirties in good health and CMV-seropositive.

The CDR3 nucleotides read TGTGCCTGGAGTTTGCAGGGAACATACGAGCAGTACTTC. Protein product: CAWSLQGTYEQYF. The V gene is TRBV30, the J gene TRBJ2-7; D perhaps matches TRBD1 (5 bases). There are 13 residues in the CDR3. The germline V gene has CDR1 GTSNPN and CDR2 SVGIG (reference sequence). Trimming stripped 2 bases from V and 4 bases from J, with 12 bases between.